A single sample is the source of the 27 T cell receptor beta chains below, sequenced in a study of monozygotic twins with inflammatory bowel disease. TCRdb reprocessed the 5' RACE reads, keeping one entry per CDR3 protein, no DNA. The ten most abundant clones cover roughly 7.4% of a sample with roughly 160,000 distinct CDR3 sequences. The sample was blood. All receptors come from a human donor with ulcerative colitis or Crohn's disease, or a healthy co-twin of an affected twin (not recorded which).

The V and J genes are TRBV9 and TRBJ2-7; TCRdb outputs TRBD2, but without DNA this stays unchecked. CDR3 length: 16 amino acids. In germline, CDR1 is SGDLS, CDR2 YYNGEE. CDR3 residues: CASSVAGQQSSYEQYF. Using reference TRBV9 and TRBJ2-7 for the parts outside the CDR3, the full variable domain is DSGVTQTPKHLITATGQRVTLRCSPRSGDLSVYWYQQSLDQGLQFLIQYYNGEERAKGNILERFSAQQFPDLHSELNLSSLELGDSALYFCASSVAGQQSSYEQYFGPGTRLTVT.

V gene TRBV12-3 or TRBV12-4 combines with J gene TRBJ1-2; the TRBD1 assignment by TCRdb is unverifiable without DNA. This CDR3 is 13 amino acids long. CDR3 residues: CASSLDRGHSYTF.

This chain links TRBV20-1 with TRBJ2-3; absent DNA, TCRdb's TRBD1 call cannot be checked. The CDR3 covers 14 residues. Germline V lookup: CDR1 DFQATT, CDR2 SNEGSKA (reference sequence). The CDR3 sequence: CSARRGSLTDTQYF.

This chain uses TRBV29-1 with TRBJ2-7; no DNA is available, so the TRBD2 call from TCRdb remains unchecked. The CDR3 is 12 residues long. CDR1 is SQVTM and CDR2 is ANQGSEA in the germline V gene. The CDR3 spells CSVGERVYEQYF.

This chain connects TRBV4-1 to TRBJ2-7; TCRdb lists TRBD2, though no DNA is available to test this call. The CDR3 contains 15 residues. Germline assignment: CDR1 MGHRA and CDR2 YSYEKL. CDR3 sequence: CASSQDPAGGYEQYF.

This chain joins TRBV27 and TRBJ1-4; with no DNA, the TCRdb D assignment of TRBD1 cannot be verified. CDR1 MNHEY and CDR2 SMNVEV come from the germline V gene (reference sequence). The CDR3 sequence is 14 residues long. The chain's CDR3 is CASSPWGQGEKLFF.

The genes are TRBV5-1 and TRBJ2-1; TCRdb selects TRBD1, and the lack of DNA leaves this call unchecked. Per germline, CDR1 SGHRS and CDR2 YFSETQ. The CDR3 spans 16 residues. This CDR3 is CASSLVGGEAYNEQFF.

J is TRBJ1-1 and V is TRBV30. Germline lookup yields CDR1 GTSNPN and CDR2 SVGIG (reference sequence). This CDR3 spans 11 amino acids. Here the CDR3 reads CAWGDSPEAFF.

The chain uses TRBV6-2 or TRBV6-3 and TRBJ1-5. Per germline, CDR1 MNHEY and CDR2 SVGEGT. The CDR3 runs 13 residues. The CDR3 region is CASTGFSNQPQHF.

V is TRBV5-1 and J is TRBJ2-4; TCRdb names TRBD1, which stays unverified in the absence of DNA. CDR3 size: 13 residues. Germline-derived CDR1 and CDR2 are SGHRS and YFSETQ. The CDR3 protein is CASSYQEANIQYF.

V and J are TRBV20-1 and TRBJ1-2; TCRdb returns TRBD1, unconfirmable since there is no DNA. CDR3 size: 13 residues. CDR1 and CDR2 (germline): DFQATT, SNEGSKA (reference sequence). CDR3 region: CSASPGGDYGYTF.

The CDR3 here is CASSPGGSTQETQYF. The chain couples TRBV7-9 to TRBJ2-5; TCRdb's assignment of TRBD1 cannot be checked, as there is no DNA. CDR3 length: 15 amino acids. Germline CDR1 reads SEHNR; CDR2 reads FQNEAQ (reference sequence).

The gene calls are TRBV10-3 and TRBJ2-2; without DNA, the TCRdb call of TRBD2 cannot be checked. This CDR3 is built from 16 residues. Germline CDR1 ENHRY, CDR2 SYGVKD. The CDR3 sequence is CAISDSLAREPGELFF.

J is TRBJ2-1 and V is TRBV7-2; TCRdb gives TRBD2 as the D gene, but with no DNA this cannot be confirmed. This CDR3 is 17 amino acids long. Germline V gene lookup returns CDR1 SGHTA and CDR2 FQGNSA. The chain's CDR3 is CASSLARAVSGGDEQFF. Using reference TRBV7-2 and TRBJ2-1 for the parts outside the CDR3, the full variable domain is GAGVSQSPSNKVTEKGKDVELRCDPISGHTALYWYRQSLGQGLEFLIYFQGNSAPDKSGLPSDRFSAERTGGSVSTLTIQRTQQEDSAVYLCASSLARAVSGGDEQFFGPGTRLTVL.

This rearrangement joins TRBV19 to TRBJ2-1; TCRdb returns TRBD1, unconfirmable since there is no DNA. This CDR3 has 14 amino acids. The germline gives CDR1 LNHDA, CDR2 SQIVND (reference sequence). This chain's CDR3 is CASAPGGPYNEQFF.

The chain is built from TRBV18 and TRBJ1-5; the TRBD1 assignment by TCRdb is unverifiable without DNA. CDR1 is KGHSH, CDR2 LQKENI, per germline. This CDR3 has 14 residues. CDR3 region: CASSPRGSNQPQHF. Variable domain in full (rest from reference TRBV18 and TRBJ1-5): NAGVMQNPRHLVRRRGQEARLRCSPMKGHSHVYWYRQLPEEGLKFMVYLQKENIIDESGMPKERFSAEFPKEGPSILRIQQVVRGDSAAYFCASSPRGSNQPQHFGDGTRLSIL.

The chain has TRBV5-1 and TRBJ2-1; as DNA is missing, the TRBD2 call by TCRdb cannot be tested. The CDR3 is 16 amino acids. Germline V gene lookup returns CDR1 SGHRS and CDR2 YFSETQ. This chain's CDR3 is CASSPSGLAGLNEQFF.

V is TRBV18 and J is TRBJ2-1; with no DNA, the TCRdb D assignment of TRBD1 cannot be verified. The CDR3 contains 16 residues. Germline values: CDR1 KGHSH, CDR2 LQKENI. The CDR3 is CASSPPTGGKYNEQFF. Full variable domain (missing parts from reference TRBV18 and TRBJ2-1): NAGVMQNPRHLVRRRGQEARLRCSPMKGHSHVYWYRQLPEEGLKFMVYLQKENIIDESGMPKERFSAEFPKEGPSILRIQQVVRGDSAAYFCASSPPTGGKYNEQFFGPGTRLTVL.

The genes are TRBV30 and TRBJ1-5; TCRdb picks TRBD1, but there is no DNA to check that call. This CDR3 comprises 13 residues. The germline V gene has CDR1 GTSNPN and CDR2 SVGIG (reference sequence). CDR3 in amino acids: CAWSAGQGKPQHF.

The CDR3 region is CAISETGSTRGNQPQHF. This sequence joins TRBV10-3 and TRBJ1-5; TCRdb calls TRBD1, which cannot be checked without DNA. The CDR3 is 17 residues long. CDR1 is ENHRY and CDR2 is SYGVKD in the germline V gene.

J is TRBJ1-5 and V is TRBV6-2 or TRBV6-3; TCRdb indicates TRBD1, and absent DNA this call remains unverified. The CDR3 runs to 18 residues. Per germline, CDR1 MNHEY and CDR2 SVGEGT. CDR3 loop: CASSIRDRGGRSNQPQHF.

The chain combines TRBV14 with TRBJ2-1. CDR1 and CDR2 (germline): SGHDN, FVKESK. The CDR3 has 17 amino acids. The CDR3 region is CASSQGEVSQYYNEQFF.

V gene TRBV5-1 combines with J gene TRBJ1-5; TCRdb's D call of TRBD1 is untestable without DNA. Germline loops: CDR1 SGHRS, CDR2 YFSETQ. The CDR3 has 14 residues. This CDR3 is CASSFGQDLRAQHF.

The chain couples TRBV20-1 to TRBJ2-6; TCRdb outputs TRBD1, but without DNA this stays unchecked. Per germline, CDR1 DFQATT and CDR2 SNEGSKA (reference sequence). This CDR3 is built from 18 residues. The CDR3 sequence is CSARGMGQNNSGANVLTF.

The V gene is TRBV5-1, the J gene TRBJ2-1. The CDR3 is made up of 14 amino acids. Germline lookup yields CDR1 SGHRS and CDR2 YFSETQ. The CDR3 spells CASSFGQTYNEQFF.

The gene calls are TRBV7-2 and TRBJ2-7; with no DNA, the TCRdb D assignment of TRBD1 cannot be verified. Germline CDR1 is SGHTA and CDR2 is FQGNSA. This CDR3 has 14 residues. The CDR3 reads CASSYRQGGYEQYF.

The rearrangement links TRBV7-3 to TRBJ2-2. The CDR3 is made up of 15 amino acids. Germline CDR1 SGHTA, CDR2 FQGTGA. CDR3 in amino acids: CASSPNGGRAGELFF.